Listed here are 6 T cell receptor beta chains from one sample, sequenced in a study of cytomegalovirus exposure and HLA in healthy donors (TCRdb year 2017). The library was prepared using the immunoSEQ multiplex PCR assay. TCRdb took over this immuneACCESS table, retaining in-frame rearrangements with V and J assigned. Such tables are incomplete; in checked studies, under half of the missing clones stem from an unresolved V gene, and the remainder is unexplained. Across this sample there are under 200,000 clones, with roughly nine tenths seen only once. Of the sample, roughly 3% is held by the ten largest clones. Material for sequencing was PBMCs. These receptors came from a woman younger than 30 in good health and CMV-seropositive.

The J gene is TRBJ2-5, the V gene TRBV27; 9 bases are a match to TRBD1. V dropped 1 base and J dropped 3; count of bases not matched to a gene: 3. The CDR3 runs to 15 residues. Looked up from germline, CDR1 is MNHEY and CDR2 is SMNVEV (reference sequence). In DNA form, the CDR3 reads TGTGCCAGCAGTTTATGGGGGACAGGGAAAGAGACCCAGTACTTC. Its protein product is CASSLWGTGKETQYF.

This clone was recorded once. This chain links TRBV5-1 with TRBJ1-2; TRBD1 aligns across 10 bases. The germline V gene has CDR1 SGHRS and CDR2 YFSETQ. The CDR3 spans 14 residues. The V segment lost 1 base and the J segment 12 bases; nucleotides outside the gene matches: 9. DNA for the CDR3: TGCGCCAGCAGCTTGAGCGTGACAGGGGGCGCGAACACCTTC. Translated: CASSLSVTGGANTF.

The V gene is TRBV4-1, the J gene TRBJ2-7; 12 bases are shared with TRBD2. With 1 base clipped from V and 4 bases from J, the junction kept 5 bases outside the gene matches. Germline CDR1 MGHRA, CDR2 YSYEKL. The CDR3 extends over 16 amino acids. The CDR3 sequence: CASSQGKLAGGYEQYF. The CDR3 coding sequence is TGCGCCAGCAGCCAAGGAAAACTAGCGGGAGGTTACGAGCAGTACTTC.

The chain is built from TRBV4-2 and TRBJ1-1; D may be TRBD1 (6 bases). Germline-derived CDR1 and CDR2 are LGHNA and YNFKEQ. V lost 1 base and J lost 1, with 7 bases in between. CDR3 length equals 14 residues. The chain's CDR3 is CASSQGTANTEAFF. CDR3 nucleotides: TGTGCCAGCAGCCAAGGGACAGCGAACACTGAAGCTTTCTTT.

CDR3 in DNA: TGTGCCAGCAGGAGGGAAGGCTATGGCTACACCTTC. Its translation: CASRREGYGYTF. The chain is built from TRBV28 and TRBJ1-2, with unresolved D. Germline assignment: CDR1 MDHEN and CDR2 SYDVKM. This CDR3 has 12 residues. Trimming took 6 bases from V and 4 from J, leaving 9 bases between them.

The chain has TRBV7-9 and TRBJ2-6; tentative D call: TRBD2 (6 bases). Germline assignment: CDR1 SEHNR and CDR2 FQNEAQ (reference sequence). Trimming took off 0 bases at V and 1 base at J, with 10 bases between the two ends. CDR3 length: 17 residues. CDR3 sequence: CASSLAEGTSGANVLTF. The CDR3, as DNA: TGTGCCAGCAGCTTAGCGGAGGGAACGTCTGGGGCCAACGTCCTGACTTTC.